This TCR beta chain is drawn from a study of cytomegalovirus exposure and HLA in healthy donors (dated 2017 in TCRdb). General notes on the study: An earlier analysis of some 600 of the donors reported 250 to 300 Gb of sequence data and 117 million unique TCR beta sequences obtained from approximately 180 million T cells. Roughly 300 gigabases of sequencing data and approximately 85 million unique TCR sequences were included in an early release covering around 650 HLA-typed donors. Of the approximately 400 genotyped donors, around 81% fell in the genetic ancestry cluster associated with self-reported Caucasian donors. The aim of the study was to test whether cataloging public T cell receptors could identify signatures of past pathogen exposure. The study profiled the T cell repertoires of 500 to 800 subjects by immunosequencing and related them to cytomegalovirus serostatus. A separate validation cohort of roughly 130 different subjects was used in addition to the approximately 640-subject first cohort. The study combined high-throughput TCR immunosequencing, statistical association of individual TCRs with disease status, and machine learning to predict cytomegalovirus infection status. In a later analysis, previously published TCR beta repertoires from about 640 donors were re-analyzed and high-resolution HLA genotyping was added so that TCR occurrence patterns could be studied. The later analysis used no new phenotypic data to find candidate immune exposures, relying instead on TCR beta sequences and their occurrence across donors. To decide whether each TCR beta V gene segment behaved as functional or pseudogenic, an earlier analysis of some 600 of the donors relied on high-throughput TCR beta sequencing. Donor age, sex, ethnicity and CMV serostatus were collected together with the repertoire data. In a later genetic analysis, genome-wide SNP genotypes for about 55% of the 666 donors were used, and that subset was treated as a discovery cohort. All discovery cohort repertoires had been generated using a single sequencing platform. Class I and class II HLA loci were covered by the typing at four-digit resolution. Typing coverage differed by locus: A, B, C, DRB1 and DQB1 were typed in about 629-640 donors, DQA1 in 500 to 550, DPA1 in around 600, and DPB1 in just under 490. Roughly 5 DR-DQ haplotypes were handled as single units for association and clustering, since linkage in the cohort was strong. Across 300 to 500 genotyped donors of the cohort, an average of about 240,000 unique TCR beta nucleotide sequences per donor were sequenced, and 15% to 20% of those sequences were non-productive. The paper as a whole reports these results and caveats: Because counts were too low, seventeen rarely observed V segments, including chromosome 9 orphons, were excluded from the earlier analysis of around 590 of the donors. Most TCR sequences were observed very rarely across donors, whereas some public TCRs were present in many individuals. Correlated functional status among segregating V segments might reflect linkage disequilibrium, but an unknown experimental factor could not be ruled out. A later analysis found that TCR association rates varied across HLA loci, with DRB1 alleles showing the most associated TCRs and HLA-C alleles the fewest. A total of 150 to 200 TCR beta chains were listed by the study as associated with cytomegalovirus. Because HLA typing was missing for some donors at each locus, association tests included only the typed subset. Presence/absence analyses assumed roughly uniform sequencing depth across donors, an assumption that may not hold. According to the authors, the approach could potentially be generalized to other disease states and immunological phenotypes. Compared with the roughly 670-donor mean, donors in an Asian-associated ancestry cluster had fewer N-insertions in productive TCRs, according to a later genetic analysis. A cluster of highly shared sequence variants was judged likely to represent a technical artifact of the sequencing pipeline. A later analysis associated 16,951 TCR beta sequences with specific HLA alleles at a false discovery rate of 0.05. According to a later analysis, parvovirus B19, influenza, CMV and Epstein-Barr virus appeared linked to several top co-occurrence clusters. In both the original and validation cohorts, the classifier was reported to diagnose cytomegalovirus status with high specificity and sensitivity. When HLA alleles, especially DR and DQ, strongly co-occurred, attributing TCR associations to individual alleles was difficult. The cohort was sequenced for TCR beta chains only, and without alpha or paired-chain data the features that could be detected were limited. An association between a missense DCLRE1C variant and V-gene and J-gene trimming of TCR beta chains was found in a later genetic analysis and replicated in an independent cohort. Compared with equally common non-associated chains, HLA-associated TCR beta chains in a later analysis were more clonally expanded and had lower generation probabilities. In vitro tests confirmed that a few of the cytomegalovirus-associated TCR beta chains recognize cytomegalovirus antigens. A later analysis found that most CMV-associated TCR beta chains appeared HLA-restricted, with HLA associations seemingly driven largely by CMV exposure. For the cohort, immune exposure information was limited to CMV serostatus. An earlier analysis of some 560 of the donors showed that most TCR beta V segments appeared in productive rearrangements either about 90% or about 30% of the time, which broadly matched IMGT annotations. The 87-base-pair reads could not distinguish some IMGT-functional V segments, including TRBV6-2 and TRBV6-3, so those segments were excluded. A further reported finding was that TCR beta sequences accurately predicted the HLA-A and HLA-B alleles for most subjects in the first cohort.

Libraries were built with the immunoSEQ multiplex PCR assay. For the multiplex PCR, a mixture combining 60 forward primers for TCR Vbeta segments and 13 reverse primers for TCR Jbeta segments was used. The CDR3 region of rearranged TCR beta genes was amplified from genomic DNA with a multiplex PCR assay. The Illumina HiSeq System was used to sequence the amplified TCR beta libraries as 87-base-pair reads. Per the authors' processing: In a later analysis, about 80 million unique TCR beta chains were counted across the 650 to 750 repertoires, and around 10 million of these chains were shared by at least two donors. Raw reads were error-corrected and collapsed into unique sequences with a nearest-neighbor algorithm that merged closely related sequences to remove PCR and sequencing errors. To assign V, D and J gene segments, CDR3 sequences were aligned to IMGT reference sequences. Each retained sequence needed at least a six-nucleotide match to both a V gene segment and a J gene segment. A rearrangement counted as productive if the CDR3 had no stop codons and remained in frame with V and J, and every other rearrangement counted as non-productive. Following IMGT convention, CDR3 was defined as the stretch from the second conserved V-encoded cysteine to the conserved J-encoded phenylalanine. The earlier analysis of around 640 of the donors excluded sequences that lacked an unambiguous match to a single V gene segment. An earlier analysis of several hundred of the donors classified V segments as functional when productive rearrangements were above 56.7% and as segregating when the standard deviation between donors was above 5%. A statistical classification framework was built to diagnose cytomegalovirus status from the catalog of TCR beta chain sequences. A later analysis assigned V and J genes by comparing TCR nucleotide sequences with IMGT/GENE-DB human TR gene sequences. Using the TCRdist pipeline, a later analysis assigned CDR3 sequences along with most-parsimonious VDJ recombination scenarios. In a later analysis, every TCR beta chain was defined by the combination of its CDR3 amino acid sequence and its V-gene family, and reads without a unique V-gene family were dropped. To address suspected cross-contamination and a sequencing artifact, a later analysis removed several hundred highly shared, low-generation-probability nucleotide sequences. In a later analysis, a clonal expansion index was calculated for each public chain from normalized within-repertoire ranks of inferred template counts. Generation probabilities in a later analysis came from a VDJ recombination model fitted to out-of-frame rearrangements, and those results were checked against IGoR. Hypergeometric tests were used in a later analysis to score TCR-TCR, TCR-HLA and TCR-CMV co-occurrence, with a repertoire-size bias correction applied to the TCR pairs. In a later analysis, false discovery rates were estimated by permuting HLA or CMV assignments 20 times. In a later analysis, co-occurring TCRs were grouped with DBSCAN, and TCRdist sequence similarity was added when clustering was performed within HLA-allele-positive subsets. Repertoires with fewer than 30,000 or more than 120,000 public chains were left out of co-occurrence clustering, as were a handful of repertoires with anomalous nucleotide sharing. TCRdb's version of the immuneACCESS table is confined to in-frame rearrangements and falls short of the full clone set. An unresolved V gene accounts for under half of the shortfall where checked; the remainder is of unknown origin. V and J calls plus clone size are reproduced from that table; the DNA served to infer D and trimming. The sample table records about 150,000 clones; roughly 68% of these occur just once. The top ten hold approximately 4.3% of the sample.

As to this clone: This clone's antigen is unknown. The record has no base qualities; no much larger clone is one base away.

CDR3 length: 15 amino acids, cysteine to phenylalanine. The kept DNA is CDR3 alone, 45 bases in frame from the first base. In the germline V gene, CDR1 corresponds to LGHNA and CDR2 to YSLEER. V is pruned by 1 base and J by 3 bases, leaving 2 bases of the junction without a gene match. The cohort comprised around 700 healthy bone marrow donors. At the time of sampling, all cohort members were nominally healthy, though unrecorded immune exposures were likely present. The donor was CMV seronegative and was included in the group of several hundred seronegative cohort members. Each donor provided a peripheral blood sample, and peripheral blood mononuclear cells were used for TCR beta sequencing. Genomic DNA was extracted from the blood cell samples with the Qiagen DNeasy Blood Extraction Kit.

The source of this sequence is a man in his sixties in good health and CMV-seronegative. The sequencing input was PBMCs. The V and J segments used are TRBV4-3 and TRBJ2-7, and TRBD2 matches 11 of the central bases. This receptor has the CDR3 CASSQGLAGGYEQYF. Read as DNA, the sequence is TGCGCCAGCAGCCAAGGGCTAGCGGGAGGCTACGAGCAGTACTTC.